This passage covers 2 T cell receptor beta chains from one sample sequenced in a study of blood T cell repertoires in COVID-19. The table came from immunoSEQ multiplex PCR; TCRdb's copy has only in-frame clones and leaves some out. The table has about 400,000 clones, roughly 87% seen once. Input material: PBMCs or T cells enriched from blood (not recorded which). These receptors originate from a woman in her forties with acute COVID-19.

This chain uses TRBV19 with TRBJ2-5, with D unresolved. CDR1 is LNHDA, CDR2 SQIVND, per germline (reference sequence). The germline V and J ends were trimmed by 0 bases and 2 bases, with 4 bases remaining between them. The CDR3 runs 13 residues. The CDR3 DNA sequence: TGTGCCAGTAGTATAGATGAGCAAGAGACCCAGTACTTC. The encoded protein is CASSIDEQETQYF.

The chain employs TRBV10-3 and TRBJ2-3, with a weak D call TRBD2 (7 bases). Trimming took 0 bases from V and 4 from J, leaving 8 bases between them. This CDR3 has 14 residues. Germline lookup yields CDR1 ENHRY and CDR2 SYGVKD. The CDR3 region has the DNA TGTGCCATCAGTGAGTCGGGGGGGCCAGATACGCAGTATTTT. It encodes CAISESGGPDTQYF.